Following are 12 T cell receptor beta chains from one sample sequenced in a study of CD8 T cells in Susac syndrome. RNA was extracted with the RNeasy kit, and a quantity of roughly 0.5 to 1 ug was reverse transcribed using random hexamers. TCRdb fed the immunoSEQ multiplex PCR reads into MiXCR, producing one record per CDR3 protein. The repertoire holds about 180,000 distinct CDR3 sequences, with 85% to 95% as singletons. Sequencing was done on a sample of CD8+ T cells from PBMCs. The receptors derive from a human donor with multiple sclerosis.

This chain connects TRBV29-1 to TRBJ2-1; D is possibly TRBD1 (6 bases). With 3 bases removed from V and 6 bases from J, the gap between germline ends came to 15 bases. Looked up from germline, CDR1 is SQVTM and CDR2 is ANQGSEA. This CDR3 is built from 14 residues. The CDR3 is CSVDVRGRSNEQFF. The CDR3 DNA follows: TGCAGCGTTGATGTCAGGGGTAGGAGCAATGAGCAGTTCTTC.

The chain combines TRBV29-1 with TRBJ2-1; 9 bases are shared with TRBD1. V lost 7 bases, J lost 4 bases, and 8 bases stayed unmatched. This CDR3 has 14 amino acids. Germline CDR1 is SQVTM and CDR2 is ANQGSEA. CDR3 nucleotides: TGCAGCGCCCCGGGACAGGGTATTTACAATGAGCAGTTCTTC. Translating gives CSAPGQGIYNEQFF.

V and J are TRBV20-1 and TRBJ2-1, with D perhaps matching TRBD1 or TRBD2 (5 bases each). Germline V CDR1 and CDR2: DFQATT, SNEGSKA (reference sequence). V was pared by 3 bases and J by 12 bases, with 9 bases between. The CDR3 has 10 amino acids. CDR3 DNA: TGCAGTGCTAGTGGGGGATTGCAGTTCTTC. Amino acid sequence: CSASGGLQFF.

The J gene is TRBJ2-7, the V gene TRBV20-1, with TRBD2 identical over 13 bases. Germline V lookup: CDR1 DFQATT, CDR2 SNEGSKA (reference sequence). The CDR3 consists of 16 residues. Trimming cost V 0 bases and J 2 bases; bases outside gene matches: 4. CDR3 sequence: CSARDVGTSGTYEQYF. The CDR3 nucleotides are TGCAGTGCTAGAGATGTCGGGACTAGCGGGACCTACGAGCAGTACTTC.

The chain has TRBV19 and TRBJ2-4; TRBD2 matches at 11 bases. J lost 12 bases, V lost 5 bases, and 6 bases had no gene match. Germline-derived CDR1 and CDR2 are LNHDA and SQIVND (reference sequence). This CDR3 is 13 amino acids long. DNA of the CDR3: TGTGCCAGTAGTCCTACTAGCGGGGGACCTCAGTACTTC. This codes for CASSPTSGGPQYF.

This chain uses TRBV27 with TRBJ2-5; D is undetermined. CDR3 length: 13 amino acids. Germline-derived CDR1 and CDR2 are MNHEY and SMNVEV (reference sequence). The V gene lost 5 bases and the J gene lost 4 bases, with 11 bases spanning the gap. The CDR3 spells CASSGRAVETQYF. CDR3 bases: TGTGCCAGCAGTGGACGGGCAGTAGAGACCCAGTACTTC.

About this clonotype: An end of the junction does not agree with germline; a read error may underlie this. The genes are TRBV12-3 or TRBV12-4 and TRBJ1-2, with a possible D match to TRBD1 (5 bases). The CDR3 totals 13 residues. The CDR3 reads CASSFGSGPYPYF. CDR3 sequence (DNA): TGTGCCAGCAGTTTTGGTTCAGGGCCCTACCCTTACTTC.

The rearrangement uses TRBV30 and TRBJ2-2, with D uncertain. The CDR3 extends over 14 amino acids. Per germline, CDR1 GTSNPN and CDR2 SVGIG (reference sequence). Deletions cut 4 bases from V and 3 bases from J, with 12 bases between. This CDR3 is CAWKSYLDTGELFF. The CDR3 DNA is TGTGCCTGGAAGAGTTATCTCGACACCGGGGAGCTGTTTTTT. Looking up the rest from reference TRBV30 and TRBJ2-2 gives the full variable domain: SQTIHQWPATLVQPVGSPLSLECTVEGTSNPNLYWYRQAAGRGLQLLFYSVGIGQISSEVPQNLSASRPQDRQFILSSKKLLLSDSGFYLCAWKSYLDTGELFFGEGSRLTVL.

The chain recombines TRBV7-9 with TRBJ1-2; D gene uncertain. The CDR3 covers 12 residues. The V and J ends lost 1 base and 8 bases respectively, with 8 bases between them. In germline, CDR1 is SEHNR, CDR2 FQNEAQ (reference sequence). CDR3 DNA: TGTGCCAGCAGCTTAGGATGGGAAGGCTACACCTTC. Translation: CASSLGWEGYTF.

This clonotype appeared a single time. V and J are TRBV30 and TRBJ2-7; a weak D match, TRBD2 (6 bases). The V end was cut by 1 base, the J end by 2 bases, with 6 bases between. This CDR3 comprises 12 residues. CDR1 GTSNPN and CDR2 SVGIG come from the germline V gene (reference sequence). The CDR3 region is CAWSGGAYEQYF. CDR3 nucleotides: TGTGCCTGGAGTGGGGGGGCCTACGAGCAGTACTTC.

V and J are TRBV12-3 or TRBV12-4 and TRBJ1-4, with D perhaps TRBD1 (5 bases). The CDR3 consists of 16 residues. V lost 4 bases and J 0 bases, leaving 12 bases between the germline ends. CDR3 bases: TGTGCCAGCAGTTCGACAGTCCATGCAACTAATGAAAAACTGTTTTTT. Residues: CASSSTVHATNEKLFF.

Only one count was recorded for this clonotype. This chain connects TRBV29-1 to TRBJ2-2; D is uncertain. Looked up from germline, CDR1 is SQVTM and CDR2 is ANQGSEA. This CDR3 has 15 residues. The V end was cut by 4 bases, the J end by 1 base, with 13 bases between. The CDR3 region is CSVASPGQNTGELFF. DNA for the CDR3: TGCAGCGTTGCATCCCCTGGGCAGAACACCGGGGAGCTGTTTTTT.